This entry lists 10 T cell receptor beta chains sequenced from one sample in a study of blood T cell repertoires in COVID-19. Profiling relied on immunoSEQ multiplex PCR, and the TCRdb table lists in-frame clones only, not all of them. The sample records about 82,000 clones, 80% being singletons. The material sequenced was peripheral blood. The receptor source for this set is a middle-aged woman with active or convalescent COVID-19.

The chain combines TRBV6-6 with TRBJ2-1, with TRBD1 matching 11 bases. Germline trimming cut 5 bases from V and 0 bases from J; bases unmatched to any gene: 12. Germline V gene lookup returns CDR1 MNHNY and CDR2 SVGAGI (reference sequence). The CDR3 extends over 19 amino acids. Here the CDR3 reads CASSRLGTGGTSSYNEQFF. DNA of the CDR3: TGTGCCAGCAGTCGACTGGGGACAGGGGGTACATCCTCCTACAATGAGCAGTTCTTC.

The V call is TRBV5-1, the J call TRBJ1-4; 11 bases match TRBD1. Losses at the gene ends were 5 bases for V and 3 bases for J; bases not matched to a gene: 9. CDR1 is SGHRS and CDR2 is YFSETQ in the germline V gene. The CDR3 has 17 residues. The CDR3 coding sequence is TGCGCCAGCAGGCGGACAGGGGGCAGGCTTGCTAATGAAAAACTGTTTTTT. Protein: CASRRTGGRLANEKLFF.

A few counts support this clone. The chain is built from TRBV9 and TRBJ2-5, with D maybe TRBD1 (5 bases). The V end was cut by 1 base, the J end by 5 bases, with 15 bases between. The CDR3 covers 15 residues. The germline V gene encodes CDR1 SGDLS and CDR2 YYNGEE. CDR3: CASSVMSGLFETQYF. DNA for the CDR3: TGTGCCAGCAGCGTAATGTCAGGGCTATTTGAGACCCAGTACTTC.

The chain recombines TRBV7-3 with TRBJ2-1, with TRBD1 matching 11 bases. V gave up 0 bases and J gave up 4 bases; unmatched junction bases: 5. Per germline, CDR1 SGHTA and CDR2 FQGTGA. The CDR3 spans 17 residues. CDR3 nucleotides: TGTGCCAGCAGCTTAACGCCCGGGACAGGGGGATACAATGAGCAGTTCTTC. Translation gives CASSLTPGTGGYNEQFF.

CDR3 in DNA: TGTGCCAGCAGTTTCCCCGGTGAGCAGTTCTTC. This gives the protein CASSFPGEQFF. The genes are TRBV12-3 or TRBV12-4 and TRBJ2-1; no clear D gene. Trimming removed 3 bases from V and 9 bases from J, with 6 bases in between. CDR3 size: 11 residues.

The CDR3 spells CASSLEGTGNQPQHF. The CDR3 coding sequence is TGTGCCAGCAGCTTAGAAGGGACAGGCAATCAGCCCCAGCATTTT. V and J are TRBV7-2 and TRBJ1-5; TRBD1 matches at 7 bases. The J segment lost 2 bases and the V segment lost 1 base, leaving 2 bases of the junction unmatched. CDR3 length: 15 residues. Germline V lookup: CDR1 SGHTA, CDR2 FQGNSA.

The chain combines TRBV7-3 with TRBJ2-5; the D gene is possibly TRBD1 (5 bases). V lost 0 bases, J lost 2 bases, and 16 bases lay in between. Germline-derived CDR1 and CDR2 are SGHTA and FQGTGA. The length of the CDR3 is 17 residues. The CDR3 loop is CASSLTGLGRGQETQYF. The DNA for the CDR3 is TGTGCCAGCAGCTTAACTGGCCTGGGAAGGGGACAAGAGACCCAGTACTTC.

The gene calls are TRBV7-2 and TRBJ2-5, with TRBD1 matching 9 bases. CDR1 is SGHTA and CDR2 is FQGNSA in the germline V gene. Trimming at V came to 5 bases and at J to 1 base, leaving 11 bases not matched to a gene. The CDR3 loop spans 17 amino acids. The CDR3 region has the DNA TGTGCCAGCAGCCAACGTCTGGGACAGGGCTTCCAAGAGACCCAGTACTTC. Protein product: CASSQRLGQGFQETQYF. Full variable domain (remainder filled in from reference TRBV7-2 and TRBJ2-5): GAGVSQSPSNKVTEKGKDVELRCDPISGHTALYWYRQSLGQGLEFLIYFQGNSAPDKSGLPSDRFSAERTGGSVSTLTIQRTQQEDSAVYLCASSQRLGQGFQETQYFGPGTRLLVL.

The chain couples TRBV6-5 to TRBJ2-3; 12 bases align to TRBD2. The CDR3 loop spans 16 amino acids. J was trimmed by 2 bases and V by 4 bases; bases with no gene match: 4. Germline V gene data show CDR1 as MNHEY and CDR2 as SVGAGI. CDR3 nucleotide sequence: TGTGCCAGCAGTTCAACTAGCGGGGGGACCACAGATACGCAGTATTTT. Its protein is CASSSTSGGTTDTQYF.

The rearrangement uses TRBV11-2 and TRBJ1-2; 7 bases are shared with TRBD1. Germline V gene sequence: CDR1 SGHAT, CDR2 FQNNGV. Germline trimming cut 5 bases from V and 5 bases from J; bases unmatched to any gene: 8. This CDR3 contains 14 residues. CDR3 in DNA: TGTGCCAGCAGCCAGACAGGGAGTGGGTATGGCTACACCTTC. The encoded protein is CASSQTGSGYGYTF. The complete variable domain, with remaining parts taken from reference TRBV11-2 and TRBJ1-2, reads EAGVAQSPRYKIIEKRQSVAFWCNPISGHATLYWYQQILGQGPKLLIQFQNNGVVDDSQLPKDRFSAERLKGVDSTLKIQPAKLEDSAVYLCASSQTGSGYGYTFGSGTRLTVV.